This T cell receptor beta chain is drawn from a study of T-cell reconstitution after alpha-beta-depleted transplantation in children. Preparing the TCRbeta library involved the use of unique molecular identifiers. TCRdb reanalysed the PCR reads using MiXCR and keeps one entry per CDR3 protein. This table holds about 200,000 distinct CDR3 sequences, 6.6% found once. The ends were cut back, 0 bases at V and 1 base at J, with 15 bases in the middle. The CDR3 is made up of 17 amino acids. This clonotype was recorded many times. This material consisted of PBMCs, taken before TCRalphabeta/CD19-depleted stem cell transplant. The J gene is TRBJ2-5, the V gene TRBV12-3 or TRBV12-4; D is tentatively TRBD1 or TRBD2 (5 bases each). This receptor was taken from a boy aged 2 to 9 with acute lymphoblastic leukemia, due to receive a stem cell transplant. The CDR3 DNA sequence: TGTGCCAGCAGTTTAGCGCTGGAGGCAGGGCTCCAAGAGACCCAGTACTTC. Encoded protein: CASSLALEAGLQETQYF.